This T cell receptor (beta chain) was recovered during a study of response to subunit inactivated influenza vaccine. Study-wide findings and caveats: Each seasonal influenza vaccination, the authors suggested, recruits few new T cells.

TCRdb passed the RT-PCR reads through MiXCR, listing each CDR3 protein once. The table records about 520,000 distinct CDR3 sequences, approximately 24% of them present only once. Only a few counts were recorded for this clonotype. The antigen remains unidentified. The CDR3 totals 14 residues. Germline V gene lookup returns CDR1 MNHEY and CDR2 SVGEGT. Trimming left V 2 bases short and J 7 bases short, with 15 bases between. The rearrangement joins TRBV6-2 or TRBV6-3 to TRBJ2-7; D gene unclear. Sequenced here: CD4+ T cells sorted from PBMCs, sampled 4 to 6 days after vaccination. The sequence came from a man aged 50-59 years who received an inactivated influenza vaccine. Written as DNA, the CDR3 is TGTGCCAGCAGTTACGTCGGACCGTTCGAGGAGCAGTACTTC. Residues: CASSYVGPFEEQYF.